This entry lists 30 T cell receptor beta chains sequenced from one sample in a study of cytomegalovirus exposure and HLA in healthy donors. A multiplex PCR was run with 60 Vbeta primers and 13 Jbeta primers. Libraries were prepared by immunoSEQ multiplex PCR; TCRdb keeps only in-frame clonotypes and omits some of them. Of about 190,000 clones listed, 80% to 85% were seen once; the top ten hold 0.25% to 0.3%. Sequencing was performed on PBMCs. Source of these receptors: a boy younger than 18 in good health and CMV-seronegative.

The chain links TRBV2 to TRBJ2-1; TRBD1 is a possible D gene (5 bases). The CDR3 is 13 residues long. Trimming removed 7 bases at V and 4 bases at J, with 11 bases between. Germline V gene lookup returns CDR1 SNHLY and CDR2 FYNNEI. CDR3 DNA sequence: TGTGCCAGCAATCCACAGGAATACAATGAGCAGTTCTTC. Protein: CASNPQEYNEQFF.

This chain connects TRBV20-1 to TRBJ2-7; D is ambiguous. This CDR3 spans 10 amino acids. V was pared by 3 bases and J by 3 bases, with 3 bases between. CDR1 DFQATT and CDR2 SNEGSKA come from the germline V gene (reference sequence). The CDR3 region is CSASSYEQYF. The CDR3 DNA is TGCAGTGCTAGTAGCTACGAGCAGTACTTC.

This clone appeared a single time. The chain carries TRBV29-1 and TRBJ2-1, with 10 bases fitting TRBD2. CDR1 is SQVTM, CDR2 ANQGSEA, per germline. This CDR3 comprises 15 residues. Trimming took 8 bases from V and 5 from J; bases not matched to a gene: 12. The CDR3 bases are TGCAGCTCCCAGCCCCTAGCGGGAGCGAACAATGAGCAGTTCTTC. Translating it yields CSSQPLAGANNEQFF.

The chain recombines TRBV11-2 with TRBJ1-2; D is possibly TRBD1 (5 bases). The V gene lost 2 bases and the J gene lost 8 bases, with 18 bases spanning the gap. There are 15 residues in the CDR3. Looked up from germline, CDR1 is SGHAT and CDR2 is FQNNGV. This chain's CDR3 is CASSLLQGSETGYTF. CDR3 DNA: TGTGCCAGCAGCTTACTCCAGGGTAGTGAGACGGGCTACACCTTC.

V usage is TRBV5-1 and J usage is TRBJ2-1, with TRBD2 matching over 11 bases. With 4 bases clipped from V and 9 bases from J, the junction kept 9 bases outside the gene matches. CDR1 and CDR2 (germline): SGHRS, YFSETQ. CDR3 length equals 15 residues. CDR3 DNA: TGCGCCAGCAGCCTGCTGACTAGCGGGGCTACTGAGCAGTTCTTC. Protein: CASSLLTSGATEQFF. The full variable domain, rest sourced from reference TRBV5-1 and TRBJ2-1, is KAGVTQTPRYLIKTRGQQVTLSCSPISGHRSVSWYQQTPGQGLQFLFEYFSETQRNKGNFPGRFSGRQFSNSRSEMNVSTLELGDSALYLCASSLLTSGATEQFFGPGTRLTVL.

The CDR3 region has the DNA TGTGCCAGCAGCTTAGGACAGGACTACGAGCAGTACTTC. Its protein is CASSLGQDYEQYF. The chain recombines TRBV7-9 with TRBJ2-7; tentative D call: TRBD1 (6 bases). This CDR3 has 13 residues. V was shortened by 1 base and J by 3 bases, with 7 bases between the two germline ends. Germline V gene sequence: CDR1 SEHNR, CDR2 FQNEAQ (reference sequence).

V and J are TRBV7-2 and TRBJ2-3; D is perhaps TRBD2 (5 bases). Germline CDR1 reads SGHTA; CDR2 reads FQGNSA. Trimming stripped 6 bases from V and 8 bases from J, with 12 bases between. CDR3 size: 12 residues. DNA for the CDR3: TGTGCCAGCAGTTTTTTGGCGGGTACGCAGTATTTT. Translated, it gives CASSFLAGTQYF.

The V and J genes are TRBV19 and TRBJ2-5; weak D call: TRBD2 (7 bases). Deletions cut 5 bases from V and 4 bases from J, with 17 bases between. CDR3 length equals 15 residues. Germline V gene lookup returns CDR1 LNHDA and CDR2 SQIVND (reference sequence). The CDR3 nucleotides read TGTGCCAGTAGTCCTCCCGGGGGGCGTCGAGAGACCCAGTACTTC. Encoded protein: CASSPPGGRRETQYF. Variable domain in full (rest from reference TRBV19 and TRBJ2-5): DGGITQSPKYLFRKEGQNVTLSCEQNLNHDAMYWYRQDPGQGLRLIYYSQIVNDFQKGDIAEGYSVSREKKESFPLTVTSAQKNPTAFYLCASSPPGGRRETQYFGPGTRLLVL.

This chain joins TRBV9 and TRBJ1-2, with D hard to call. Germline CDR1 SGDLS, CDR2 YYNGEE. Trimming cost V 1 base and J 7 bases, with 11 bases left between them. The CDR3 has 13 amino acids. CDR3: CASSVSDLGGYTF. DNA of the CDR3: TGTGCCAGCAGCGTATCAGACTTAGGTGGCTACACCTTC.

V usage is TRBV4-3 and J usage is TRBJ2-2, with 7 positions matching TRBD1. This CDR3 is built from 16 residues. Germline V gene lookup returns CDR1 LGHNA and CDR2 YSLEER. With 4 bases clipped from V and 4 bases from J, the junction kept 9 bases outside the gene matches. The CDR3 coding sequence is TGCGCCAGCAGCCTTTTAGGGGGCTCCGGCACCGGGGAGCTGTTTTTT. Residues: CASSLLGGSGTGELFF.

V and J are TRBV28 and TRBJ2-2, with TRBD2 as a possible D gene (6 bases). Trimming removed 6 bases from V and 1 base from J, with 12 bases in between. CDR3 length: 15 residues. Germline V gene data show CDR1 as MDHEN and CDR2 as SYDVKM. This chain's CDR3 is CASRREAGNTGELFF. The CDR3 DNA reads as TGTGCCAGCAGAAGAGAAGCGGGGAACACCGGGGAGCTGTTTTTT.

The chain uses TRBV9 and TRBJ1-6; D possibly corresponds to TRBD1 (5 bases). This CDR3 has 14 residues. With 0 bases removed from V and 10 bases from J, the gap between germline ends came to 11 bases. Germline CDR1 is SGDLS and CDR2 is YYNGEE. CDR3 in DNA: TGTGCCAGCAGCGTAGTGGGAGGGGACTCACCCCTCCACTTT. The encoded protein is CASSVVGGDSPLHF.

The genes are TRBV4-2 and TRBJ1-2; 8 positions agree with TRBD1. Germline V gene data show CDR1 as LGHNA and CDR2 as YNFKEQ. J lost 3 bases, V lost 1 base, and 4 bases had no gene match. The CDR3 loop spans 15 amino acids. CDR3 DNA: TGTGCCAGCAGCCAAGCCTTGGGACAGGACTATGGCTACACCTTC. Translated: CASSQALGQDYGYTF.

This clone was found once. The J gene is TRBJ2-7, the V gene TRBV5-5; the D gene is possibly TRBD1 (5 bases). The V gene's germline CDR1 is SGHKS and CDR2 YYEKEE (reference sequence). The CDR3 is 14 amino acids. Trimming removed 1 base at V and 2 bases at J, with 10 bases between. This chain's CDR3 is CASSLQQVAYEQYF. The CDR3 DNA sequence: TGTGCCAGCAGCTTGCAACAGGTGGCCTACGAGCAGTACTTC.

A single count supports this clone. The chain links TRBV6-5 to TRBJ2-2; 8 bases align to TRBD2. Per germline, CDR1 MNHEY and CDR2 SVGAGI. Trimming cost V 2 bases and J 4 bases; bases outside gene matches: 6. The CDR3 consists of 16 residues. CDR3 nucleotide sequence: TGTGCCAGCAGTTACGGGGCGGGAGGTACCACCGGGGAGCTGTTTTTT. Amino acids: CASSYGAGGTTGELFF.

The J gene is TRBJ2-1, the V gene TRBV10-3; TRBD1 agrees at 8 bases. The CDR3 covers 13 residues. The ends lost 8 bases at V and 7 bases at J; junction bases unmatched: 7. CDR1 ENHRY and CDR2 SYGVKD come from the germline V gene. The CDR3 loop is CAILGQGRNEQFF. The CDR3 DNA reads as TGTGCCATCCTCGGACAGGGTAGGAATGAGCAGTTCTTC.

This clone was counted a few times. The germline gene is not matched at one end of the junction; a read error may be the cause. This sequence joins TRBV18 and TRBJ2-1, with 8 bases that match TRBD2. CDR3 length: 13 residues. Germline lookup yields CDR1 KGHSH and CDR2 LQKENI. CDR3 bases: TGTGCCAGCTCACCACCTAGCGGGATTGAACGGCTCTTC. This translates into CASSPPSGIERLF.

The sample holds a few counts of this clone. V is TRBV28 and J is TRBJ2-2; a possible D gene is TRBD2 (5 bases). The CDR3 runs to 12 residues. V was cut by 7 bases and J by 4 bases, with 7 bases left in between. The germline CDR1 and CDR2 sequences are MDHEN and SYDVKM. The CDR3 here is CASTRGTGELFF. CDR3 nucleotide sequence: TGTGCCAGCACCCGGGGCACCGGGGAGCTGTTTTTT.

CDR3 DNA: TGTGCCAGCAGCTTAGGCAGGGCCCTTGGCTACACCTTC. This encodes CASSLGRALGYTF. The rearrangement uses TRBV7-8 and TRBJ1-2; tentatively, D is TRBD1 (5 bases). V lost 1 base and J lost 7, with 10 bases in between. CDR1 is SGHVS, CDR2 FQNEAQ, per germline. This CDR3 has 13 amino acids.

The genes are TRBV9 and TRBJ1-1; the D gene is possibly TRBD1 (5 bases). There are 20 residues in the CDR3. V was clipped by 0 bases and J by 4 bases, with 28 bases between them. CDR1 is SGDLS, CDR2 YYNGEE, per germline. In DNA, the CDR3 is TGTGCCAGCAGCGTAGCTACGGTGACCCCGGTTGGACAACTTGGCACTGAAGCTTTCTTT. It yields the protein CASSVATVTPVGQLGTEAFF.

The chain joins TRBV7-2 to TRBJ2-7; maybe TRBD2 (5 bases). Trimming left V 1 base short and J 3 bases short, with 13 bases between. The CDR3 is made up of 15 amino acids. Germline CDR1 SGHTA, CDR2 FQGNSA. The CDR3 here is CASSLGGGSVYEQYF. For the CDR3, the DNA is TGTGCCAGCAGCTTAGGTGGAGGCTCGGTCTACGAGCAGTACTTC.

This clone was observed once. The rearrangement links TRBV7-3 to TRBJ2-3; D possibly corresponds to TRBD2 (5 bases). Germline V gene lookup returns CDR1 SGHTA and CDR2 FQGTGA. The CDR3 extends over 14 amino acids. V dropped 6 bases and J dropped 2 bases, with 12 bases sitting between them. The CDR3 bases are TGTGCCAGCAGTCCTCGGCGGGTCACAGATACGCAGTATTTT. It encodes CASSPRRVTDTQYF.

The rearrangement links TRBV28 to TRBJ2-7; the match to TRBD1 covers 7 bases. The length of the CDR3 is 14 residues. The V gene end was trimmed by 6 bases and the J gene end by 4 bases; junction bases not matched to a gene: 9. Germline V CDR1 and CDR2: MDHEN, SYDVKM. The CDR3, as DNA: TGTGCCAGCAGGCGACAGGGACCTCCATACGAGCAGTACTTC. It encodes CASRRQGPPYEQYF.

This chain uses TRBV19 with TRBJ2-1, with 8 bases that match TRBD1. The CDR3 runs to 13 residues. CDR1 is LNHDA, CDR2 SQIVND, per germline (reference sequence). V lost 6 bases and J lost 7; bases outside the gene matches: 5. CDR3 residues: CASRGQGRNEQFF. The CDR3 coding sequence is TGTGCCAGTAGAGGACAGGGTAGGAATGAGCAGTTCTTC.

The chain couples TRBV28 to TRBJ2-3; maybe TRBD2 (5 bases). V lost 1 base to trimming and J lost 2 bases, with 13 bases between them. This CDR3 comprises 16 residues. Germline V gene data show CDR1 as MDHEN and CDR2 as SYDVKM. DNA for the CDR3: TGTGCCAGCAGTTTATTGGCTAGCAGCAACACAGATACGCAGTATTTT. It is translated as CASSLLASSNTDTQYF.

The V gene is TRBV5-6, the J gene TRBJ2-5; a weak D match, TRBD1 (5 bases). The CDR3 has 19 residues. Germline CDR1 and CDR2: SGHDT and YYEEEE. Trimming took off 4 bases at V and 2 bases at J, with 27 bases between the two ends. CDR3 residues: CASSVGRLQGSRTQETQYF. The DNA for the CDR3 is TGTGCCAGCAGCGTGGGGCGACTTCAGGGCAGTCGAACGCAAGAGACCCAGTACTTC. Supplemented by reference TRBV5-6 and TRBJ2-5, the full variable domain reads DAGVTQSPTHLIKTRGQQVTLRCSPKSGHDTVSWYQQALGQGPQFIFQYYEEEERQRGNFPDRFSGHQFPNYSSELNVNALLLGDSALYLCASSVGRLQGSRTQETQYFGPGTRLLVL.

On this clone: The same CDR3 arises from other DNA sequences in this sample as well. This chain joins TRBV5-1 and TRBJ2-3; D is uncertain. The length of the CDR3 is 14 residues. V was pared by 2 bases and J by 4 bases, with 11 bases between. Germline loops: CDR1 SGHRS, CDR2 YFSETQ. The CDR3 bases are TGCGCCAGCAGCTTAGCAGGATTTCCAGATACGCAGTATTTT. Protein product: CASSLAGFPDTQYF.

The chain is built from TRBV6-5 and TRBJ2-1; 9 bases match TRBD2. V shed 6 bases and J 6 bases; nucleotides not matched to a gene: 9. The CDR3 loop spans 15 amino acids. Germline loops: CDR1 MNHEY, CDR2 SVGAGI. For the CDR3, the DNA is TGTGCCAGCAGCTCGCTAGCGGGACACAGCAATGAGCAGTTCTTC. It is translated as CASSSLAGHSNEQFF.

The chain recombines TRBV4-1 with TRBJ2-7; 10 bases agree with TRBD2. CDR3 size: 17 residues. Unmatched junction bases numbered 14, after V lost 2 bases and J lost 7 bases. Germline CDR1 is MGHRA and CDR2 is YSYEKL. CDR3 residues: CASSQLLAGPTGSEQYF. The CDR3 DNA reads as TGCGCCAGCAGCCAACTACTAGCGGGACCCACCGGAAGTGAGCAGTACTTC.

V and J are TRBV6-1 and TRBJ2-7; D ambiguous. Trimming took 1 base from V and 2 from J, leaving 9 bases between them. The CDR3 has 14 amino acids. The germline V gene encodes CDR1 MNHNS and CDR2 SASEGT. The chain's CDR3 is CASSEGSGTYEQYF. In DNA form, the CDR3 reads TGTGCCAGCAGTGAAGGTTCAGGTACCTACGAGCAGTACTTC.